This TCR beta chain was sequenced during a study of Ad26.COV2.S vaccination and SARS-CoV-2 variants. Background on the study: Intramuscular Ad26.COV2.S doses were given once or twice, 56 days apart.

The table came from immunoSEQ multiplex PCR; TCRdb's copy has only in-frame clones and leaves some out. The sample records about 460,000 clones, 80% to 90% being singletons. Trimming pared 5 bases from V and 1 base from J, leaving 11 bases between. The CDR3 is made up of 14 amino acids. Germline V gives CDR1 MDHEN, CDR2 SYDVKM. Regarding treatment: some 20 received Ad26.COV2.S at low or high dose, single or two shots; roughly 5 received placebo; per-sample allocation not given. The samples were gathered on day 63 after the first injection of vaccine or placebo. The donor's status was that of an adult aged 18-55 years in Boston.

This chain connects TRBV28 to TRBJ1-1; D unclear. The input for sequencing was peripheral blood, taken in a trial of Ad26.COV2.S vaccine versus placebo. The TCR comes from a person between 18 and 65 years old who received the Ad26.COV2.S COVID-19 vaccine or a placebo. The CDR3: CASSVWTENTEAFF. Here the CDR3 DNA reads TGTGCCAGCAGTGTCTGGACGGAGAACACTGAAGCTTTCTTT.